The clone carrying this TCR beta chain was seen many times. These data originate in a study of blood T cells in healthy people across ages. Germline V lookup: CDR1 MNHEY, CDR2 SMNVEV (reference sequence). The CDR3 length is 14 residues. V was shortened by 3 bases and J by 4 bases, with 10 bases between the two germline ends. The second PCR ran about 6 to 11 cycles with a sample-barcoded 5' primer and J-beta primers. TCRdb used MiXCR to reprocess the 5' RACE reads, holding one entry per CDR3 protein. Of 1.5 million to 2 million distinct CDR3 sequences in the sample, about 35% were seen once. Sequenced input: blood. The clonotype originates from a woman aged 25 to 39 in good health. This rearrangement joins TRBV27 to TRBJ2-1, with D perhaps matching TRBD1 (6 bases). The CDR3 reads CASSFGTSYNEQFF. DNA of the CDR3: TGTGCCAGCAGTTTCGGGACATCTTACAATGAGCAGTTCTTC.